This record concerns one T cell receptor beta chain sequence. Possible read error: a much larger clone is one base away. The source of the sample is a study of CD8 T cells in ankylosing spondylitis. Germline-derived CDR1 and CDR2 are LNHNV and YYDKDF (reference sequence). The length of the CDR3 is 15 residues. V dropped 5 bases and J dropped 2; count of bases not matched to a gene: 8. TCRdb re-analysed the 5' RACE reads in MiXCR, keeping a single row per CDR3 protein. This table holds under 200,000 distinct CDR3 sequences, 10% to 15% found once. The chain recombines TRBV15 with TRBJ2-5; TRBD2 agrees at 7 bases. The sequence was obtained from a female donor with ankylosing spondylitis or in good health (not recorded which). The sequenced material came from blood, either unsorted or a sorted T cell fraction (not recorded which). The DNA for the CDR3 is TGTGCCACCAGCTTCCGCCTAGCGGAACAAGAGACCCAGTACTTC. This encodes CATSFRLAEQETQYF.